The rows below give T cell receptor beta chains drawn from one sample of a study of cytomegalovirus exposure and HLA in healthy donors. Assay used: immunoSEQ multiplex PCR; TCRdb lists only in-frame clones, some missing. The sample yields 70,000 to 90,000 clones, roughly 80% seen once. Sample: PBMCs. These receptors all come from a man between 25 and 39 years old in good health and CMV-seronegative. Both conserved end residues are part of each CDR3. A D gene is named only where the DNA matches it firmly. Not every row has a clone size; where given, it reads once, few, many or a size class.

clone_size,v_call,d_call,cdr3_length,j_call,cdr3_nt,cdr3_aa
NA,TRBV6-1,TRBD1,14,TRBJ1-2,TGTGCCAGCAGTCTTCGGACAGGGTACACGGACTACACCTTC,CASSLRTGYTDYTF
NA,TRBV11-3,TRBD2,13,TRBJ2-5,TGTGCCAGCAGCTTAGGGGCTAGCGGGATAGGGGACTTC,CASSLGASGIGDF
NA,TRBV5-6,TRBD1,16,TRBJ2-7,TGTGCCAGCAGCACTAGACAGGGGGCGCGGCGCTACGAGCAGTACTTC,CASSTRQGARRYEQYF
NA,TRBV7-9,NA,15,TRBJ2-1,TGTGCCAGCAGCTCCGGATTGTGGGTTCGGGATGAGCAGTTCTTC,CASSSGLWVRDEQFF
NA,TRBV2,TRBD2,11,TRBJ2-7,TGTGCCAGCAGGGGAGGGAGCGAGCAGTACTTC,CASRGGSEQYF
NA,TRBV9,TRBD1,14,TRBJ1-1,TGTGCCAGCAGCGCGGGACAGTCGAACACTGAAGCTTTCTTT,CASSAGQSNTEAFF
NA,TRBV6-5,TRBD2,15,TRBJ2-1,TGTGCCAGCAGACGACTCGGGACTAGCAGCCATGAGCAGTTCTTC,CASRRLGTSSHEQFF
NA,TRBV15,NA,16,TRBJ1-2,TGTGCCACCAGCAAGCGGTCGGCAGTACTTAACTATGGCTACACCTTC,CATSKRSAVLNYGYTF
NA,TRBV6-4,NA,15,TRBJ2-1,TGTGCCAGCAGTGGGAAGCGGGCTCCTCCTAATGAGCAGTTCTTC,CASSGKRAPPNEQFF
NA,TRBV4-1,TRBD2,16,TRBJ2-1,TGCGCCAGCAGCCAAGGAATAGCGGGGGATGTGAATGAGCAGTTCTTC,CASSQGIAGDVNEQFF
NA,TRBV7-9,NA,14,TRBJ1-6,TGTGCCAGCAGCTTCGATACGAGCCATTCACCCCTCCACTTT,CASSFDTSHSPLHF
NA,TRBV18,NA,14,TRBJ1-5,TGTGCCAGCTCACCGGACAGCTCCAATCAGCCCCAGCATTTT,CASSPDSSNQPQHF
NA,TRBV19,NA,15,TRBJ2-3,TGTGCCAGTAGTATAGATGCGCGGGTCACAGATACGCAGTATTTT,CASSIDARVTDTQYF
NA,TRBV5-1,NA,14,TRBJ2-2,TGCGCCAGCAGGGGCAGGCTCGAAACCGGGGAGCTGTTTTTT,CASRGRLETGELFF
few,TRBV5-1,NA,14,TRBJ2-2,TGCGCCAGCAGCTTGAGTCAGGGAGGCGGGGAGCTGTTTTTT,CASSLSQGGGELFF
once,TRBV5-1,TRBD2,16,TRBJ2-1,TGCGCCAGCAGCTTGACTCTAGCGGGCGGGCCAAATGAGCAGTTCTTC,CASSLTLAGGPNEQFF
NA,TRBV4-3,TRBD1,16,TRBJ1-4,TGCGCCAGCAGCCAAGAGGACAGGGCAATGCCGGAAAAACTGTTTTTT,CASSQEDRAMPEKLFF
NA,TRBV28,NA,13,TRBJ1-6,TGTGCCAGCATAAGTATTCTAAATTCACCCCTCCACTTT,CASISILNSPLHF
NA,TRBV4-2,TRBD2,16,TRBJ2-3,TGTGCCAGCAGCCAAACTAGCGGGGGGGCCACAGATACGCAGTATTTT,CASSQTSGGATDTQYF
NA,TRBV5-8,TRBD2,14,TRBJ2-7,TGTGCCAGCGGCCCGCTAGCGGGGGGGTACGAGCAGTACTTC,CASGPLAGGYEQYF
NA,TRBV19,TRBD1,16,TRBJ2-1,TGTGCCAGTAGAGAGGTAGGGACAGGGTATTTGGATGAGCAGTTCTTC,CASREVGTGYLDEQFF
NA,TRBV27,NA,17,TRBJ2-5,TGTGCCAGCAGTGATATAGCGGGACAGAGTCCCCAAGAGACCCAGTACTTC,CASSDIAGQSPQETQYF
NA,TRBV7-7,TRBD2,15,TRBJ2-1,TGTGCCAGCAGCTTAGTGGCTAGCGGGAGGAATGAGCAGTTCTTC,CASSLVASGRNEQFF
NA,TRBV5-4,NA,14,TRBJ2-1,TGTGCCAGCAGCCGGGGACAAAGCGGCAATGAGCAGTTCTTC,CASSRGQSGNEQFF
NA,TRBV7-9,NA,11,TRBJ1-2,TGTGCCAGCAGAGGGGATTATGGCTACACCTTC,CASRGDYGYTF
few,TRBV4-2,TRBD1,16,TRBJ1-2,TGTGCCAGCAGCCAAGAATGGAGACAGGGGAACTATGGCTACACCTTC,CASSQEWRQGNYGYTF